This T cell receptor beta chain appears in the sequencing data of a study of cytomegalovirus exposure and HLA in healthy donors. A roughly 120-subject validation cohort, separate from the approximately 610-subject first cohort, supplied the donors. V was shortened by 11 bases and J by 1 base, with 13 bases between the two germline ends. The CDR3 runs 13 residues. CDR1 is MNHNS and CDR2 is SASEGT in the germline V gene. Some clones are missing from TCRdb's copy, which holds only in-frame ones; the method was immunoSEQ multiplex PCR. The repertoire includes under 400,000 clones, roughly 85% of them detected once, and around 0.8% sits in the top ten.

The sequence derives from a woman under 30 in good health and CMV-seronegative. Source material: PBMCs. The rearrangement uses TRBV6-1 and TRBJ2-3; D possibly corresponds to TRBD1 (5 bases). CDR3 region: CAGQRWGTDTQYF. As DNA, the CDR3 is TGTGCCGGACAAAGGTGGGGCACAGATACGCAGTATTTT.